This TCR beta chain appears in the sequencing data of a study of cytotoxic CD8 clonotypes in ibrutinib-treated CLL. Findings of the study overall: The clonality went up when patients responded to ibrutinib and dropped back toward baseline at progression. Public clonotypes proved infrequent, and on treatment they shrank or remained steady. Patients had baseline clonality above age-matched healthy donors, and this clonality moved with circulating CD8+ T-cell counts.

Libraries were prepared by immunoSEQ multiplex PCR; TCRdb keeps only in-frame clonotypes and omits some of them. The sample shows around 250,000 clones, roughly 70% of them seen only once. Genomic DNA (roughly 2.2 micrograms) was obtained from cryopreserved PBMCs for construction of TCR beta libraries. CDR1 is SQVTM, CDR2 ANQGSEA, per germline. The CDR3 length is 13 residues. V lost 2 bases and J lost 0, with 6 bases in between. Comment on this clone: Antigen specificity is unknown.

The sequencing used PBMCs, collected after 24 months of ibrutinib treatment. The chain links TRBV29-1 to TRBJ2-3, with D hard to call. This clonotype was sampled from a human donor with chronic lymphocytic leukemia. The CDR3 DNA reads TGCAGCGTTGAATCGGCAAGCACAGATACGCAGTATTTT. Protein sequence: CSVESASTDTQYF.